The 16 T cell receptor beta chains presented below share a single source sample, sequenced in a study of T cell changes during pregnancy in multiple sclerosis. Generated by immunoSEQ multiplex PCR, the TCRdb table keeps only in-frame clones and is missing some. The sample lists approximately 100,000 clones; approximately 94% were seen once. Sequencing was performed on peripheral blood, taken in the second trimester of pregnancy. The receptors were gathered from a female donor with multiple sclerosis, enrolled in a pregnancy study.

The rearrangement uses TRBV9 and TRBJ2-2; D call uncertain. Per germline, CDR1 SGDLS and CDR2 YYNGEE. This CDR3 is built from 15 residues. V was trimmed by 0 bases and J by 0 bases, leaving 6 bases between them. This chain's CDR3 is CASSVGRSNTGELFF. The CDR3 DNA reads as TGTGCCAGCAGCGTAGGCAGGTCGAACACCGGGGAGCTGTTTTTT. Together with reference TRBV9 and TRBJ2-2, the CDR3 gives the full variable domain: DSGVTQTPKHLITATGQRVTLRCSPRSGDLSVYWYQQSLDQGLQFLIQYYNGEERAKGNILERFSAQQFPDLHSELNLSSLELGDSALYFCASSVGRSNTGELFFGEGSRLTVL.

The chain has TRBV11-2 and TRBJ2-7, with 14 bases matching TRBD2. Losses at the gene ends were 5 bases for V and 1 base for J; bases not matched to a gene: 7. This CDR3 contains 17 residues. Germline V lookup: CDR1 SGHAT, CDR2 FQNNGV. The CDR3 bases are TGTGCCAGCAGCCTGACTAGCGGGAGGGTGCCGTCCTACGAGCAGTACTTC. This encodes CASSLTSGRVPSYEQYF.

The chain employs TRBV4-2 and TRBJ2-1; TRBD2 matches at 8 bases. The CDR3 totals 16 residues. Germline V gene lookup returns CDR1 LGHNA and CDR2 YNFKEQ. V shed 3 bases, J shed 4 bases, and the junction held 8 bases outside the gene matches. The CDR3, as DNA: TGTGCCAGCAGCCAGGTGGGCGGGGGGCCTTACAATGAGCAGTTCTTC. It encodes CASSQVGGGPYNEQFF.

The rearrangement joins TRBV6-1 to TRBJ2-2, with TRBD1 identical over 7 bases. Per germline, CDR1 MNHNS and CDR2 SASEGT. CDR3 length: 15 amino acids. J lost 4 bases, V lost 5 bases, and 7 bases had no gene match. CDR3 amino acids: CASSRTGVSTGELFF. In DNA, the CDR3 is TGTGCCAGCAGTAGAACAGGGGTGAGCACCGGGGAGCTGTTTTTT.

The V call is TRBV7-9, the J call TRBJ1-2; the D gene is possibly TRBD1 (5 bases). The CDR3 runs to 17 residues. Germline V lookup: CDR1 SEHNR, CDR2 FQNEAQ (reference sequence). V shed 3 bases and J shed 0 bases, with 17 bases lying between them. The CDR3 is CASSLLGNGGTNYGYTF. CDR3 DNA sequence: TGTGCCAGCAGCTTGTTGGGGAATGGGGGGACTAACTATGGCTACACCTTC. Complete variable domain (other parts from reference TRBV7-9 and TRBJ1-2): DTGVSQNPRHKITKRGQNVTFRCDPISEHNRLYWYRQTLGQGPEFLTYFQNEAQLEKSRLLSDRFSAERPKGSFSTLEIQRTEQGDSAMYLCASSLLGNGGTNYGYTFGSGTRLTVV.

The rearrangement joins TRBV6-6 to TRBJ1-6; D might be TRBD1 (6 bases). The length of the CDR3 is 16 residues. Trimming took off 7 bases at V and 3 bases at J, with 16 bases between the two ends. The germline V gene encodes CDR1 MNHNY and CDR2 SVGAGI (reference sequence). The CDR3 DNA reads as TGTGCCAGCAATCCCCGGACAGCCAGCTATAATTCACCCCTCCACTTT. It is translated as CASNPRTASYNSPLHF.

The chain is built from TRBV9 and TRBJ2-3; TRBD2 aligns across 8 bases. CDR3 length: 16 amino acids. Per germline, CDR1 SGDLS and CDR2 YYNGEE. V trimming: 0 bases; J trimming: 1 base; junction bases outside the gene matches: 4. The CDR3 region is CASSVVGSGGTDTQYF. Here the CDR3 DNA reads TGTGCCAGCAGCGTAGTAGGTAGCGGGGGCACAGATACGCAGTATTTT.

V gene TRBV30 combines with J gene TRBJ1-1; no reliable D call. V lost 1 base and J lost 8, with 11 bases in between. The CDR3 spans 12 residues. CDR1 is GTSNPN and CDR2 is SVGIG in the germline V gene (reference sequence). The CDR3 here is CAWSEKPGEAFF. The CDR3 coding sequence is TGTGCCTGGAGTGAAAAACCGGGAGAAGCTTTCTTT.

The V call is TRBV2, the J call TRBJ2-2; 9 bases map to TRBD1. Germline values: CDR1 SNHLY, CDR2 FYNNEI. CDR3 size: 16 residues. The V and J ends lost 5 bases and 6 bases, in that order; junction bases with no gene match: 10. The CDR3 sequence: CASSTTGTGFSGELFF. CDR3 in DNA: TGTGCCAGCAGTACAACCGGGACAGGGTTTTCCGGGGAGCTGTTTTTT.

The chain links TRBV30 to TRBJ1-2; TRBD1 matches 9 bases. The CDR3 is 14 amino acids. CDR1 and CDR2 from the germline V gene are GTSNPN and SVGIG (reference sequence). Trimming cost V 4 bases and J 8 bases; bases outside gene matches: 11. CDR3 nucleotide sequence: TGTGCCTGGAATATCGGGACAGGGAGTGAGGGCTACACCTTC. It encodes CAWNIGTGSEGYTF.

This sequence joins TRBV10-3 and TRBJ1-2, with TRBD1 matching over 9 bases. Trimming at V came to 6 bases and at J to 3 bases, leaving 5 bases not matched to a gene. The CDR3 has 14 residues. CDR1 is ENHRY and CDR2 is SYGVKD in the germline V gene. The CDR3 loop reads CAISLQGADYGYTF. The CDR3 nucleotides read TGTGCCATCAGCCTACAGGGGGCGGACTATGGCTACACCTTC.

This clone was seen just once. The chain employs TRBV15 and TRBJ2-1, with D possibly TRBD1 on 6 matching bases. The germline V and J ends were trimmed by 0 bases and 3 bases, with 9 bases remaining between them. The CDR3 is 15 amino acids. Per the germline V gene, CDR1 is LNHNV and CDR2 is YYDKDF (reference sequence). The CDR3 coding sequence is TGTGCCACCAGCAGAGACAGGGGTGTCTACAATGAGCAGTTCTTC. It codes for CATSRDRGVYNEQFF.

The V gene is TRBV5-4, the J gene TRBJ2-2; maybe TRBD1 (6 bases). The germline V gene encodes CDR1 SGHNT and CDR2 YYREEE (reference sequence). V lost 4 bases to trimming and J lost 6 bases, with 16 bases between them. The CDR3 sequence is 15 residues long. The CDR3 sequence: CASSTDSLVPGELFF. CDR3 nucleotide sequence: TGTGCCAGCAGCACGGACAGCCTGGTGCCCGGGGAGCTGTTTTTT.

The V call is TRBV18, the J call TRBJ1-1; 7 bases are shared with TRBD1. Germline lookup yields CDR1 KGHSH and CDR2 LQKENI. This CDR3 spans 15 amino acids. J was trimmed by 1 base and V by 4 bases; bases with no gene match: 6. The CDR3 DNA follows: TGTGCCAGCTCACTTTCGACAGGGAGGAACACTGAAGCTTTCTTT. Amino acid sequence: CASSLSTGRNTEAFF. Full variable domain (rest looked up from reference TRBV18 and TRBJ1-1): NAGVMQNPRHLVRRRGQEARLRCSPMKGHSHVYWYRQLPEEGLKFMVYLQKENIIDESGMPKERFSAEFPKEGPSILRIQQVVRGDSAAYFCASSLSTGRNTEAFFGQGTRLTVV.

The chain links TRBV2 to TRBJ1-2; 12 nucleotides align to TRBD1. The CDR3 runs 15 residues. Germline trimming cut 3 bases from V and 2 bases from J; bases unmatched to any gene: 1. Germline CDR1 SNHLY, CDR2 FYNNEI. The CDR3 here is CASSDGTGGNYGYTF. CDR3 coding DNA: TGTGCCAGCAGTGACGGGACAGGGGGCAACTATGGCTACACCTTC.

The chain links TRBV28 to TRBJ1-1; D might be TRBD1 (6 bases). CDR3 length: 13 amino acids. V shed 6 bases and J shed 1 base, with 9 bases lying between them. The germline V gene encodes CDR1 MDHEN and CDR2 SYDVKM. The CDR3 spells CASRSGENTEAFF. CDR3 nucleotides: TGTGCCAGCAGGTCAGGGGAGAACACTGAAGCTTTCTTT. Filled out from reference TRBV28 and TRBJ1-1, the complete variable domain reads DVKVTQSSRYLVKRTGEKVFLECVQDMDHENMFWYRQDPGLGLRLIYFSYDVKMKEKGDIPEGYSVSREKKERFSLILESASTNQTSMYLCASRSGENTEAFFGQGTRLTVV.